This is a list of T cell receptor beta chains from one sample in a study of blood T cells in healthy people across ages. TCRdb processed the 5' RACE reads anew with MiXCR; each CDR3 protein has one entry. The sample has approximately 680,000 distinct CDR3 sequences; around 32% are singletons. Sequenced: blood. The receptors were gathered from a woman older than 75 in good health. CDR3s leave out the opening cysteine and the closing phenylalanine or tryptophan. The order of the fields is D gene, J gene, V gene, CDR3 protein. D genes are given only for firm matches.

>TRBD1|TRBJ1-4|TRBV28
ASSFIQGREKLF
>TRBD1|TRBJ2-2|TRBV7-2
ASSLDSTGLNTGELF
>TRBD1|TRBJ1-6|TRBV30
AGVQGRNSPLH
>TRBD2|TRBJ2-3|TRBV5-1
ASSSGGSSTDMQY
>TRBD2|TRBJ2-3|TRBV5-4
ASSQAGGRDTQY
>.|TRBJ2-1|TRBV5-1
ASSRDGNEQF
>TRBD1|TRBJ1-6|TRBV3-1
ASSARTGVGSPLH
>TRBD2|TRBJ2-7|TRBV20-1
SVVSGGTALSSYEQY
>.|TRBJ1-3|TRBV11-1
ASSHTWDSGNTIY
>TRBD1|TRBJ2-3|TRBV10-3
AISKTGEADTQY
>TRBD1|TRBJ2-7|TRBV5-1
ASSIPGTGLNERY
>.|TRBJ2-3|TRBV5-1
ASSVGRVTDTQY
>.|TRBJ1-2|TRBV29-1
SSGDGGAYGYT
>.|TRBJ1-1|TRBV5-1
ASTERRGGNTEAF
>TRBD1|TRBJ1-4|TRBV7-2
VSRQGPTKDEKLF
>.|TRBJ2-1|TRBV7-3
ASSLQDSLGNEQF